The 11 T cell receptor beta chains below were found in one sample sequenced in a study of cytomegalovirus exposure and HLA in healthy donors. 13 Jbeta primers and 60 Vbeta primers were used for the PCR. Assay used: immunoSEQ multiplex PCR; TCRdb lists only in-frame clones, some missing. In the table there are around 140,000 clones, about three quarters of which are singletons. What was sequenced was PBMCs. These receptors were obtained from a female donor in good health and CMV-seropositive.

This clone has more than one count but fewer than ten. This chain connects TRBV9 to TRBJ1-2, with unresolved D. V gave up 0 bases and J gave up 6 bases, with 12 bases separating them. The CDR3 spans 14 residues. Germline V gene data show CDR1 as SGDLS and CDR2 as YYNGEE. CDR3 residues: CASSVGVGSDGYTF. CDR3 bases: TGTGCCAGCAGCGTAGGTGTGGGGAGCGATGGCTACACCTTC. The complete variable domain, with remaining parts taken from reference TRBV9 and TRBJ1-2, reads DSGVTQTPKHLITATGQRVTLRCSPRSGDLSVYWYQQSLDQGLQFLIQYYNGEERAKGNILERFSAQQFPDLHSELNLSSLELGDSALYFCASSVGVGSDGYTFGSGTRLTVV.

CDR3 sequence: CASSTQGPPLHF. The CDR3 DNA follows: TGTGCCAGCAGCACCCAGGGTCCACCCCTCCACTTT. The chain has TRBV9 and TRBJ1-6; D might be TRBD1 (5 bases). This CDR3 has 12 residues. Trimming cost V 4 bases and J 11 bases, with 10 bases left between them. Germline CDR1 and CDR2: SGDLS and YYNGEE.

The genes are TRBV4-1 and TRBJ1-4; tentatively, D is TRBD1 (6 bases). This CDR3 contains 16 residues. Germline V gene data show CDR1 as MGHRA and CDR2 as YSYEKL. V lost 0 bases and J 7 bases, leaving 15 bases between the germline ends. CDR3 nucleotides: TGCGCCAGCAGCCAAGAGACGGCTAGGGGGGGTGAAAAACTGTTTTTT. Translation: CASSQETARGGEKLFF.

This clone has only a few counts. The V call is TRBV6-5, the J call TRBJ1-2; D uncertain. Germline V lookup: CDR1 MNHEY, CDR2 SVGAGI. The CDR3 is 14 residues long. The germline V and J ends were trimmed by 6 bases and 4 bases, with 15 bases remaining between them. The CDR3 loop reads CASRPTERVYGYTF. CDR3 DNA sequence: TGTGCCAGCAGACCTACGGAGCGGGTCTATGGCTACACCTTC.

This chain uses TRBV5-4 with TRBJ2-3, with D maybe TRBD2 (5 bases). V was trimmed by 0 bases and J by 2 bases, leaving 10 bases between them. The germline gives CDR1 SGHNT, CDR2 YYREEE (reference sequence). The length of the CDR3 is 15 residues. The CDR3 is CASSLDGGNTDTQYF. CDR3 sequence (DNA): TGTGCCAGCAGCTTGGATGGAGGCAACACAGATACGCAGTATTTT.

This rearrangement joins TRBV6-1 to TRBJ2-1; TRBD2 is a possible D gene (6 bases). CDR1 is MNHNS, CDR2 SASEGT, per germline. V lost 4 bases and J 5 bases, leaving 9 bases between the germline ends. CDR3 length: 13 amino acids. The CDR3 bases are TGTGCCAGCAGTGTCTGGGGGGACAATGAGCAGTTCTTC. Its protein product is CASSVWGDNEQFF.

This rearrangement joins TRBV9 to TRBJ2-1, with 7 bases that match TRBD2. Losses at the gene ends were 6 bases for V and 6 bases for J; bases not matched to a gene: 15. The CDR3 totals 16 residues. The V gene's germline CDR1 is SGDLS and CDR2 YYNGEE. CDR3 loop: CASTGGEGAGLNEQFF. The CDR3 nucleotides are TGTGCCAGCACCGGAGGCGAAGGAGCGGGACTCAATGAGCAGTTCTTC. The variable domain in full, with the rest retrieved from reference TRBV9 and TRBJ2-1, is DSGVTQTPKHLITATGQRVTLRCSPRSGDLSVYWYQQSLDQGLQFLIQYYNGEERAKGNILERFSAQQFPDLHSELNLSSLELGDSALYFCASTGGEGAGLNEQFFGPGTRLTVL.

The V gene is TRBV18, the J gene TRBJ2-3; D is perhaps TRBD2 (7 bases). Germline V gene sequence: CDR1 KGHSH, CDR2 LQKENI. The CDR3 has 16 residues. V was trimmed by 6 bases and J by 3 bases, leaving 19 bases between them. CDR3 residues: CASSPSHREGTDTQYF. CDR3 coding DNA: TGTGCCAGCTCCCCGTCCCACAGGGAGGGAACAGATACGCAGTATTTT.

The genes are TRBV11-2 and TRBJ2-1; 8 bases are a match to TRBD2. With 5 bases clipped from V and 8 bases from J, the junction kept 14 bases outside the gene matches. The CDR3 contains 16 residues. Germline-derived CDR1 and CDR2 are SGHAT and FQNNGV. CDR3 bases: TGTGCCAGCAGCCAACGAAGACCTCTAGCGGGTGATGAGCAGTTCTTC. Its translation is CASSQRRPLAGDEQFF.

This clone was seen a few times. The CDR3 nucleotides read TGTGCCAGCAGCTTAGAACAGGGGGTTAATTCACCCCTCCACTTT. Translated: CASSLEQGVNSPLHF. The chain employs TRBV5-5 and TRBJ1-6; TRBD1 matches at 8 bases. The V gene's germline CDR1 is SGHKS and CDR2 YYEKEE (reference sequence). The V segment lost 2 bases and the J segment 6 bases; nucleotides outside the gene matches: 4. This CDR3 contains 15 residues. The full variable domain, with the rest looked up from reference TRBV5-5 and TRBJ1-6, is DAGVTQSPTHLIKTRGQQVTLRCSPISGHKSVSWYQQVLGQGPQFIFQYYEKEERGRGNFPDRFSARQFPNYSSELNVNALLLGDSALYLCASSLEQGVNSPLHFGNGTRLTVT.

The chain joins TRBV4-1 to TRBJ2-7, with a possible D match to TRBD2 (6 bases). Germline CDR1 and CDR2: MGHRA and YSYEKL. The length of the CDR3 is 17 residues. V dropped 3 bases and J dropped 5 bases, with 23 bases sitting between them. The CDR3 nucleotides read TGCGCCAGCAGCCATCCTAGAGGCGGGGCATTAGGGAACGAGCAGTACTTC. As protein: CASSHPRGGALGNEQYF.